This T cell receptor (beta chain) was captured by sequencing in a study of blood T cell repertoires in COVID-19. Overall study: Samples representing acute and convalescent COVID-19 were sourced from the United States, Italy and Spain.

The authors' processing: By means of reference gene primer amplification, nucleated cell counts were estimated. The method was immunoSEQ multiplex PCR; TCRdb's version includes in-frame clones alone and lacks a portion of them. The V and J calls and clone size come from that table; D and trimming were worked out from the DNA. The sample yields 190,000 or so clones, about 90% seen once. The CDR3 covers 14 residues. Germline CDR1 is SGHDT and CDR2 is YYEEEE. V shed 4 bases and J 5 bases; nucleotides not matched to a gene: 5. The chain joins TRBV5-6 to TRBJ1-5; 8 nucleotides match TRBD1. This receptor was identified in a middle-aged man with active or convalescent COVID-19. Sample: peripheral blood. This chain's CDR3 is CASSAGQGYQPQHF. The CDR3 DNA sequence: TGTGCCAGCAGCGCTGGACAGGGATATCAGCCCCAGCATTTT.